This record looks at one T cell receptor (beta chain) sequence and its context. PCR primers comprised 60 Vbeta and 13 Jbeta primers. The repertoire was sequenced with immunoSEQ multiplex PCR; TCRdb's copy has only in-frame clones and lacks some. The table shows 57,000 or so clones, with more than 70% occurring only once. The data were taken from a study of cytomegalovirus exposure and HLA in healthy donors. The clonotype comes from a man aged 50 to 60 in good health and CMV-seropositive. Sequenced input: PBMCs.

The CDR3 region has the DNA TGCGCCAGCAGTGTTAGCGGGAGCTCCTACAATGAGCAGTTCTTC. As protein: CASSVSGSSYNEQFF. The chain joins TRBV10-2 to TRBJ2-1; 9 bases align to TRBD2. V dropped 4 bases and J dropped 0; count of bases not matched to a gene: 1. The CDR3 sequence is 15 residues long. In germline, CDR1 is WSHSY, CDR2 SAAADI.